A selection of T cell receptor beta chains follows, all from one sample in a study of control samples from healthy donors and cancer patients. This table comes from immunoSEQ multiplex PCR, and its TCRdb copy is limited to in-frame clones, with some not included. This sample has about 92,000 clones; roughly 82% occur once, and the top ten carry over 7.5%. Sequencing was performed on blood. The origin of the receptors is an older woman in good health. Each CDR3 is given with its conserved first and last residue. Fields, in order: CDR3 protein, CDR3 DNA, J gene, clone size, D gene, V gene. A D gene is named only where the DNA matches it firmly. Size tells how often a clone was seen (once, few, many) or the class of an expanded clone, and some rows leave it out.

CDR3: CASSRREGTNEKLFF; DNA: TGTGCCAGCAGCCGCCGGGAGGGGACTAATGAAAAACTGTTTTTT; J: TRBJ1-4; size: .; D: .; V: TRBV2
CDR3: CASSQFGDTIYF; DNA: TGTGCCAGCAGCCAATTTGGAGACACCATATATTTT; J: TRBJ1-3; size: once; D: .; V: TRBV3-1/TRBV3-2
CDR3: CASRWTVNTEAFF; DNA: TGTGCCAGCAGGTGGACAGTTAACACTGAAGCTTTCTTT; J: TRBJ1-1; size: .; D: .; V: TRBV7-2
CDR3: CASRAGASNTEAFF; DNA: TGTGCCAGCCGGGCGGGGGCTTCGAACACTGAAGCTTTCTTT; J: TRBJ1-1; size: .; D: .; V: TRBV2
CDR3: CASSIGRQGADEAFF; DNA: TGTGCCAGTAGTATAGGGAGACAGGGGGCTGATGAAGCTTTCTTT; J: TRBJ1-1; size: .; D: TRBD1; V: TRBV19
CDR3: CASSPPTGIEAFF; DNA: TGTGCCAGCAGCCCCCCGACAGGGATTGAAGCTTTCTTT; J: TRBJ1-1; size: .; D: TRBD1; V: TRBV7-8
CDR3: CASSLGTATMNTEAFF; DNA: TGTGCCAGCAGCTTAGGGACAGCCACAATGAACACTGAAGCTTTCTTT; J: TRBJ1-1; size: .; D: .; V: TRBV7-8
CDR3: CASAQTNHQPQHF; DNA: TGTGCCAGTGCACAGACAAATCATCAGCCCCAGCATTTT; J: TRBJ1-5; size: .; D: .; V: TRBV28
CDR3: CASSLKGGTEAFF; DNA: TGTGCCAGCAGCTTAAAGGGCGGCACTGAAGCTTTCTTT; J: TRBJ1-1; size: .; D: .; V: TRBV7-8
CDR3: CASAQGTERNTIYF; DNA: TGTGCCAGCGCGCAAGGGACCGAGAGAAACACCATATATTTT; J: TRBJ1-3; size: once; D: .; V: TRBV28
CDR3: CASSRTGGNTGELFF; DNA: TGTGCCAGCAGCCGGACAGGGGGGAACACCGGGGAGCTGTTTTTT; J: TRBJ2-2; size: .; D: TRBD1; V: TRBV6-2/TRBV6-3
CDR3: CASSESGRSSYEQYF; DNA: TGCGCCAGCAGTGAGTCGGGGCGGAGCTCCTACGAGCAGTACTTC; J: TRBJ2-7; size: .; D: .; V: TRBV10-2
CDR3: CASSSTSTNEKLFF; DNA: TGCGCCAGCAGCTCCACGTCAACTAATGAAAAACTGTTTTTT; J: TRBJ1-4; size: .; D: .; V: TRBV5-1
CDR3: CASSYGRAGGELFF; DNA: TGTGCCAGCAGTTACGGCAGGGCGGGCGGGGAGCTGTTTTTT; J: TRBJ2-2; size: .; D: .; V: TRBV6-7
CDR3: CASSYSSGVGEQYF; DNA: TGTGCCAGCAGTTACTCGTCGGGGGTGGGGGAGCAGTACTTC; J: TRBJ2-7; size: .; D: .; V: TRBV6-6
CDR3: CASSLVGGAVEKLFF; DNA: TGCGCCAGCAGCTTGGTTGGGGGCGCGGTGGAAAAACTGTTTTTT; J: TRBJ1-4; size: once; D: .; V: TRBV5-1
CDR3: CASLSPLRDTQYF; DNA: TGTGCCAGTTTGAGTCCACTCCGAGATACGCAGTATTTT; J: TRBJ2-3; size: .; D: .; V: TRBV19
CDR3: CASSGVLAGGPGEQFF; DNA: TGTGCCAGCAGCGGGGTTCTAGCGGGGGGCCCCGGGGAGCAGTTCTTC; J: TRBJ2-1; size: .; D: TRBD2; V: TRBV9
CDR3: CASRSVRNIQYF; DNA: TGTGCCAGCCGTAGCGTCCGTAACATTCAGTACTTC; J: TRBJ2-4; size: .; D: .; V: TRBV2
CDR3: CASSLVTGGDEQYF; DNA: TGTGCCAGCAGCTTAGTGACAGGGGGCGACGAGCAGTACTTC; J: TRBJ2-7; size: few; D: TRBD1; V: TRBV7-9
CDR3: CASSVEGGGHRVETQYF; DNA: TGTGCCAGCAGCGTAGAGGGCGGGGGGCATAGGGTAGAGACCCAGTACTTC; J: TRBJ2-5; size: .; D: TRBD2; V: TRBV9
CDR3: CASSLGIASGSVDTQYF; DNA: TGTGCCAGCAGCTTAGGGATTGCTAGCGGGAGTGTAGATACGCAGTATTTT; J: TRBJ2-3; size: .; D: TRBD2; V: TRBV7-2
CDR3: CSASNSGTFSYEQYF; DNA: TGCAGTGCTAGTAATTCCGGGACTTTTTCCTACGAGCAGTACTTC; J: TRBJ2-7; size: .; D: .; V: TRBV20-1
CDR3: CASSSDSQPQHF; DNA: TGTGCCAGCAGCTCAGACAGTCAGCCCCAGCATTTT; J: TRBJ1-5; size: once; D: .; V: TRBV7-9
CDR3: CASSLFRERSEQYF; DNA: TGCGCCAGCAGCTTGTTCCGGGAGAGGAGCGAGCAGTACTTC; J: TRBJ2-7; size: .; D: .; V: TRBV5-1
CDR3: CASTESGANVLTF; DNA: TGTGCCAGTACGGAGTCTGGGGCCAACGTCCTGACTTTC; J: TRBJ2-6; size: few; D: .; V: TRBV19
CDR3: CASSKGRNNEQFF; DNA: TGTGCCAGCAGCAAAGGTAGAAACAATGAGCAGTTCTTC; J: TRBJ2-1; size: .; D: .; V: TRBV5-6
CDR3: CASSPEDRPLGTGELFF; DNA: TGCGCCAGCAGCCCCGAGGACCGGCCCCTGGGGACCGGGGAGCTGTTTTTT; J: TRBJ2-2; size: .; D: .; V: TRBV5-1
CDR3: CASKAGGEPQHF; DNA: TGTGCCAGCAAGGCGGGGGGCGAGCCCCAGCATTTT; J: TRBJ1-5; size: .; D: .; V: TRBV6-5
CDR3: CASSKGLASSYEQYF; DNA: TGTGCCAGCAGTAAAGGACTAGCGAGTTCCTACGAGCAGTACTTC; J: TRBJ2-7; size: .; D: TRBD2; V: TRBV6-2/TRBV6-3
CDR3: CASSLGTPLGYTF; DNA: TGTGCCAGCTCACTGGGGACCCCCCTTGGCTACACCTTC; J: TRBJ1-2; size: once; D: .; V: TRBV18
CDR3: CASRLTGRKGNQPQHF; DNA: TGTGCCAGCAGATTAACAGGGCGGAAGGGCAATCAGCCCCAGCATTTT; J: TRBJ1-5; size: few; D: .; V: TRBV27
CDR3: CASSLGQADTGELFF; DNA: TGTGCCAGCAGCTTGGGACAGGCGGACACCGGGGAGCTGTTTTTT; J: TRBJ2-2; size: .; D: TRBD1; V: TRBV11-2
CDR3: CASRTDRGLNQPQHF; DNA: TGTGCCAGCAGAACGGACAGGGGGCTAAATCAGCCCCAGCATTTT; J: TRBJ1-5; size: .; D: TRBD1; V: TRBV6-5
CDR3: CASSSSGTGASQYF; DNA: TGTGCCAGTAGTAGCTCCGGGACAGGGGCTAGTCAGTACTTC; J: TRBJ2-4; size: .; D: TRBD1; V: TRBV19
CDR3: CATSPPGQATYGYTF; DNA: TGTGCCACCAGCCCGCCGGGACAGGCCACCTATGGCTACACCTTC; J: TRBJ1-2; size: .; D: TRBD1; V: TRBV15
CDR3: CSASDGNTGELFF; DNA: TGCAGTGCTAGTGATGGAAACACCGGGGAGCTGTTTTTT; J: TRBJ2-2; size: .; D: .; V: TRBV20-1
CDR3: CASSQVATGIYEQYF; DNA: TGCGCCAGCAGCCAAGTTGCGACAGGGATTTACGAGCAGTACTTC; J: TRBJ2-7; size: few; D: TRBD1; V: TRBV4-3
CDR3: CASSPGLAGAAQYF; DNA: TGTGCCAGCAGTCCAGGACTAGCGGGAGCGGCGCAGTATTTT; J: TRBJ2-3; size: .; D: TRBD2; V: TRBV28
CDR3: CASSPPAGGPTGEQYF; DNA: TGCGCCAGCAGCCCGCCCGCTGGAGGACCTACCGGCGAGCAGTACTTC; J: TRBJ2-7; size: .; D: .; V: TRBV5-1
CDR3: CASSLVPYEQYF; DNA: TGTGCCAGCAGCTTAGTACCCTACGAGCAGTACTTC; J: TRBJ2-7; size: .; D: .; V: TRBV7-2
CDR3: CASSLTVAGSYEQYF; DNA: TGTGCCAGCAGCTTAACGGTGGCAGGGAGCTACGAGCAGTACTTC; J: TRBJ2-7; size: .; D: .; V: TRBV7-2
CDR3: CASSLGGAPSYEQYF; DNA: TGTGCCAGCAGCTTAGGAGGCGCGCCTTCCTACGAGCAGTACTTC; J: TRBJ2-7; size: .; D: .; V: TRBV7-2
CDR3: CASSFSGGQNTEAFF; DNA: TGTGCCAGCAGTTTCTCGGGGGGACAGAACACTGAAGCTTTCTTT; J: TRBJ1-1; size: .; D: .; V: TRBV28
CDR3: CASRTYGGGEKLFF; DNA: TGTGCCAGCAGGACGTATGGGGGAGGAGAAAAACTGTTTTTT; J: TRBJ1-4; size: .; D: .; V: TRBV2
CDR3: CASSEPQIVSGSSGANVLTF; DNA: TGCGCCAGCAGTGAGCCACAGATTGTTAGCGGGAGTTCTGGGGCCAACGTCCTGACTTTC; J: TRBJ2-6; size: .; D: TRBD2; V: TRBV10-1
CDR3: CASSPADRVGYNEQFF; DNA: TGTGCCAGCTCACCAGCGGACAGGGTGGGCTACAATGAGCAGTTCTTC; J: TRBJ2-1; size: .; D: TRBD1; V: TRBV18
CDR3: CASSQVQGGSGANVLTF; DNA: TGTGCCAGCAGCCAAGTTCAGGGTGGCTCTGGGGCCAACGTCCTGACTTTC; J: TRBJ2-6; size: .; D: .; V: TRBV3-1/TRBV3-2
CDR3: CASSPSEGGPTWNEQFF; DNA: TGTGCCAGCAGCCCTTCCGAAGGGGGACCTACATGGAATGAGCAGTTCTTC; J: TRBJ2-1; size: .; D: .; V: TRBV3-1/TRBV3-2
CDR3: CASSPISGNTIYF; DNA: TGTGCCAGCAGCCCAATTTCGGGAAACACCATATATTTT; J: TRBJ1-3; size: .; D: .; V: TRBV7-7
CDR3: CASTKNRETIWGYTF; DNA: TGTGCCAGCACCAAAAACAGGGAGACCATATGGGGCTACACCTTC; J: TRBJ1-2; size: .; D: .; V: TRBV28